This T cell receptor (beta chain) was sequenced for a study of STAT3 mutations in large granular lymphocyte leukemia. Study results and limitations: Every T-LGLL patient had at least one immunodominant TCRbeta clonotype.

Regarding this clone: Antigen: not known.

Assay: immunoSEQ multiplex PCR; the TCRdb copy retains only in-frame clones and omits some. The sample lists 15,000 to 20,000 clones, about four fifths occurring once. Germline lookup yields CDR1 SEHNR and CDR2 FQNEAQ (reference sequence). The trim removed 4 bases at V and 4 bases at J, leaving 4 bases unmatched. This CDR3 is built from 16 residues. The gene calls are TRBV7-9 and TRBJ2-3, with TRBD2 matching 14 bases. The sequence was collected from a man in his forties or fifties with T-cell large granular lymphocyte leukemia. Some clones in this sample may be carry-over from other donors' samples. The sequencing sample was made of peripheral blood mononuclear cells. CDR3: CASSSQGLAGADTQYF. The CDR3 nucleotides read TGTGCCAGCAGCTCCCAGGGACTAGCGGGGGCAGATACGCAGTATTTT.